The 24 T cell receptor beta chains listed next were all sequenced from one sample in a study of T cell responses to AZD1222 COVID-19 vaccine. Data came from immunoSEQ multiplex PCR; TCRdb stores just in-frame clones and leaves some out. The table includes some 110,000 clones, more than 85% detected once. The sequencing here drew on peripheral blood, taken 28 days after the second AZD1222 dose. These receptors came from an adult who received the AZD1222 COVID-19 vaccine.

V is TRBV6-5 and J is TRBJ1-2, with 7 bases that match TRBD1. V lost 6 bases to trimming and J lost 5 bases; unmatched junction nucleotides: 6. Germline V gene data show CDR1 as MNHEY and CDR2 as SVGAGI. The CDR3 runs to 13 residues. The CDR3 sequence is CASRLTGVYGYTF. The DNA for the CDR3 is TGTGCCAGCAGACTCACAGGGGTATATGGCTACACCTTC.

This sequence joins TRBV9 and TRBJ2-3; tentative D call: TRBD2 (6 bases). Germline V gene data show CDR1 as SGDLS and CDR2 as YYNGEE. The CDR3 has 16 amino acids. The V gene lost 3 bases and the J gene lost 2 bases, with 16 bases spanning the gap. CDR3 sequence (DNA): TGTGCCAGCAGCGCCCCCGGGACTTACTCCACAGATACGCAGTATTTT. Encoded protein: CASSAPGTYSTDTQYF.

The chain uses TRBV24-1 and TRBJ2-3, with a possible D match to TRBD2 (5 bases). The germline V gene encodes CDR1 KGHDR and CDR2 SFDVKD. V dropped 6 bases and J dropped 3 bases, with 6 bases sitting between them. The CDR3 spans 12 residues. Written as DNA, the CDR3 is TGTGCCACCAGTCGGGGAACAGATACGCAGTATTTT. Protein: CATSRGTDTQYF.

The chain couples TRBV19 to TRBJ2-5; TRBD1 matches at 10 bases. This CDR3 comprises 15 residues. V was clipped by 6 bases and J by 1 base; unmatched bases: 5. Looked up from germline, CDR1 is LNHDA and CDR2 is SQIVND (reference sequence). The CDR3 loop is CASRAGTGVQETQYF. The CDR3 DNA follows: TGTGCCAGTAGGGCCGGGACAGGGGTCCAAGAGACCCAGTACTTC.

The chain uses TRBV2 and TRBJ1-5; D possibly corresponds to TRBD1 (5 bases). CDR3 length: 13 residues. Trimming removed 4 bases at V and 6 bases at J, with 10 bases between. Germline lookup yields CDR1 SNHLY and CDR2 FYNNEI. CDR3 bases: TGTGCCAGCAGTGGGGCAGGGCGTCAGCCCCAGCATTTT. It codes for CASSGAGRQPQHF. Full variable domain (missing parts from reference TRBV2 and TRBJ1-5): EPEVTQTPSHQVTQMGQEVILRCVPISNHLYFYWYRQILGQKVEFLVSFYNNEISEKSEIFDDQFSVERPDGSNFTLKIRSTKLEDSAMYFCASSGAGRQPQHFGDGTRLSIL.

The chain recombines TRBV7-9 with TRBJ1-5; D remains unclear. Trimming removed 5 bases from V and 5 bases from J, with 13 bases in between. The germline CDR1 and CDR2 sequences are SEHNR and FQNEAQ (reference sequence). The CDR3 loop spans 14 amino acids. CDR3 loop: CASSLGGSHQPQHF. The CDR3 DNA reads TGTGCCAGCAGCCTAGGCGGCAGCCATCAGCCCCAGCATTTT.

CDR3 sequence: CASSDNREAEQYF. The CDR3 DNA is TGTGCCAGCAGTGACAACAGGGAGGCCGAGCAGTACTTC. This chain links TRBV6-4 with TRBJ2-7; D may correspond to TRBD1 or TRBD2 (6 bases each). The CDR3 is made up of 13 amino acids. CDR1 and CDR2 (germline): MRHNA, SNTAGT. Between the trimmed V and J ends, which lost 2 bases and 6 bases, there was a span of 11 bases.

This clone was counted a single time. The chain couples TRBV6-2 or TRBV6-3 to TRBJ2-1; perhaps TRBD1 as D (6 bases). Germline lookup yields CDR1 MNHEY and CDR2 SVGEGT. The CDR3 extends over 15 amino acids. V shed 2 bases and J shed 4 bases, with 12 bases lying between them. CDR3 nucleotide sequence: TGTGCCAGCAGTTACGGGGGCGGAGATTACAATGAGCAGTTCTTC. This encodes CASSYGGGDYNEQFF.

This chain joins TRBV30 and TRBJ2-3; TRBD2 agrees at 9 bases. With V trimmed by 3 bases and J by 0 bases, 1 base remained unmatched. The CDR3 covers 14 residues. CDR1 GTSNPN and CDR2 SVGIG come from the germline V gene (reference sequence). CDR3 loop: CAWRTSGSTDTQYF. The CDR3 DNA is TGTGCCTGGAGAACTAGCGGGAGCACAGATACGCAGTATTTT. The complete variable domain, with remaining parts taken from reference TRBV30 and TRBJ2-3, reads SQTIHQWPATLVQPVGSPLSLECTVEGTSNPNLYWYRQAAGRGLQLLFYSVGIGQISSEVPQNLSASRPQDRQFILSSKKLLLSDSGFYLCAWRTSGSTDTQYFGPGTRLTVL.

The genes are TRBV3-1 (or the pseudogene TRBV3-2) and TRBJ2-7; D ambiguous. The CDR3 length is 13 residues. The germline V and J ends were trimmed by 4 bases and 3 bases, with 10 bases remaining between them. CDR1 and CDR2 (germline): LGHDT, YNNKEL (reference sequence). The CDR3, as DNA: TGTGCCAGCAGCCCAGAGCCCGACTACGAGCAGTACTTC. Amino acids: CASSPEPDYEQYF.

The chain carries TRBV14 and TRBJ1-1; TRBD1 aligns across 7 bases. With 0 bases clipped from V and 4 bases from J, the junction kept 11 bases outside the gene matches. Germline loops: CDR1 SGHDN, CDR2 FVKESK. This CDR3 spans 17 amino acids. The DNA of the CDR3 is TGTGCCAGCAGCCAAGATCGAGGGACAGTTTTTTCCACTGAAGCTTTCTTT. Its translation: CASSQDRGTVFSTEAFF.

The CDR3 nucleotides are TGTGCCACCGCACCCTGGACAGGGCTCAATGAGCAGTTCTTC. Protein product: CATAPWTGLNEQFF. The genes are TRBV28 and TRBJ2-1; 8 positions agree with TRBD1. Germline V gives CDR1 MDHEN, CDR2 SYDVKM. The CDR3 spans 14 residues. Trimming took 10 bases from V and 6 from J; bases not matched to a gene: 11.

This chain uses TRBV27 with TRBJ2-3, with 8 bases lining up with TRBD2. The germline V gene has CDR1 MNHEY and CDR2 SMNVEV (reference sequence). This CDR3 is 20 amino acids long. The V and J ends lost 1 base and 1 base, in that order; junction bases with no gene match: 16. CDR3 sequence reads: CASSLYGSRSGGGGTDTQYF. The CDR3 nucleotides are TGTGCCAGCAGTTTATACGGCAGCCGGAGCGGGGGAGGTGGCACAGATACGCAGTATTTT.

This chain joins TRBV5-4 and TRBJ1-1; no reliable D call. The CDR3 length is 14 residues. Trimming took off 4 bases at V and 1 base at J, with 11 bases between the two ends. Per germline, CDR1 SGHNT and CDR2 YYREEE (reference sequence). DNA of the CDR3: TGTGCCAGCAGCCCTCAAACAGCGAACACTGAAGCTTTCTTT. Protein: CASSPQTANTEAFF.

The rearrangement uses TRBV30 and TRBJ1-2, with D possibly being TRBD1 (5 bases). Looked up from germline, CDR1 is GTSNPN and CDR2 is SVGIG (reference sequence). The CDR3 has 14 residues. With 2 bases removed from V and 5 bases from J, the gap between germline ends came to 15 bases. CDR3 DNA sequence: TGTGCCTGGAGTCTAGCGGGACGTCATTATGGCTACACCTTC. Protein product: CAWSLAGRHYGYTF.

The rearrangement uses TRBV6-5 and TRBJ2-1; D unclear. CDR1 and CDR2 from the germline V gene are MNHEY and SVGAGI. V was trimmed by 1 base and J by 4 bases, leaving 8 bases between them. The CDR3 runs 14 residues. The CDR3 DNA reads as TGTGCCAGCAGTTACTTATCAGGATACAATGAGCAGTTCTTC. As protein: CASSYLSGYNEQFF.

This chain links TRBV4-3 with TRBJ2-2; D tentatively fits TRBD1 or TRBD2 (5 bases each). Germline CDR1 is LGHNA and CDR2 is YSLEER. V lost 1 base to trimming and J lost 6 bases, with 12 bases between them. The CDR3 loop spans 15 amino acids. CDR3 DNA sequence: TGCGCCAGCAGCCAAGGATCGAGGGGCTCCGGGGAGCTGTTTTTT. Its protein product is CASSQGSRGSGELFF.

The chain is built from TRBV29-1 and TRBJ2-7, with D tentatively TRBD1 (5 bases). Trimming took off 4 bases at V and 1 base at J, with 11 bases between the two ends. CDR3 length: 13 amino acids. Germline loops: CDR1 SQVTM, CDR2 ANQGSEA. The CDR3 region is CSVVRAPSYEQYF. CDR3 bases: TGCAGCGTTGTCAGGGCCCCTTCCTACGAGCAGTACTTC.

This clone appeared a few times. This rearrangement joins TRBV19 to TRBJ1-2; D perhaps matches TRBD1 (6 bases). There are 13 residues in the CDR3. The germline V gene has CDR1 LNHDA and CDR2 SQIVND (reference sequence). Trimming left V 5 bases short and J 4 bases short, with 11 bases between. The CDR3 DNA reads as TGTGCCAGTAGTGGGCAGGGGTTCTATGGCTACACCTTC. It codes for CASSGQGFYGYTF.

The chain is built from TRBV28 and TRBJ2-3; D possibly corresponds to TRBD2 (6 bases). The CDR3 extends over 14 amino acids. Germline lookup yields CDR1 MDHEN and CDR2 SYDVKM. Trimming took off 6 bases at V and 4 bases at J, with 14 bases between the two ends. CDR3 DNA sequence: TGTGCCAGCAGACCTTGGCGGGGAGCAGATACGCAGTATTTT. Residues: CASRPWRGADTQYF.

This sequence joins TRBV10-3 and TRBJ1-5; tentative D call: TRBD1 (5 bases). The CDR3 contains 15 residues. V dropped 0 bases and J dropped 1 base, with 7 bases sitting between them. Germline V gene lookup returns CDR1 ENHRY and CDR2 SYGVKD. The CDR3 DNA is TGTGCCATCAGTGAGTCGGGACGCAGCAATCAGCCCCAGCATTTT. Protein: CAISESGRSNQPQHF.

The V call is TRBV24-1, the J call TRBJ2-1; D is uncertain. Germline values: CDR1 KGHDR, CDR2 SFDVKD. Trimming left V 9 bases short and J 7 bases short, with 21 bases between. The CDR3 has 15 residues. The CDR3 protein is CATSTPLGGGNEQFF. The DNA for the CDR3 is TGTGCCACCTCGACCCCCCTAGGTGGTGGGAATGAGCAGTTCTTC.

The genes are TRBV6-1 and TRBJ1-2; tentatively, D is TRBD1 (5 bases). The germline CDR1 and CDR2 sequences are MNHNS and SASEGT. V shed 8 bases and J shed 3 bases, with 10 bases lying between them. The CDR3 is 12 residues long. The CDR3 DNA sequence: TGTGCCAGCCAAGTGGGGGACTATGGCTACACCTTC. Its translation: CASQVGDYGYTF.

This chain joins TRBV15 and TRBJ2-2; D might be TRBD1 (6 bases). The CDR3 has 18 residues. Trimming removed 0 bases from V and 4 bases from J, with 18 bases in between. Germline CDR1 LNHNV, CDR2 YYDKDF (reference sequence). The CDR3 spells CATSRDLSGGAGTGELFF. CDR3 DNA sequence: TGTGCCACCAGCAGAGATCTCAGTGGGGGCGCGGGCACCGGGGAGCTGTTTTTT.